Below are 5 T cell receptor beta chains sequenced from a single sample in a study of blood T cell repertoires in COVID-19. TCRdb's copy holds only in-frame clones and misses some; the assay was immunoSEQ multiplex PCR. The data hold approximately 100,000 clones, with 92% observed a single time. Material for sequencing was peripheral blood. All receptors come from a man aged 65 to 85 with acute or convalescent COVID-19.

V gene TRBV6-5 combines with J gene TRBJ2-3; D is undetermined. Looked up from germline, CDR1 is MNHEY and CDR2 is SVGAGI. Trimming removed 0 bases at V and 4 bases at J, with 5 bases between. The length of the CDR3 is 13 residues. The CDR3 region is CASSYSAADTQYF. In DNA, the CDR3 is TGTGCCAGCAGTTACTCGGCGGCAGATACGCAGTATTTT.

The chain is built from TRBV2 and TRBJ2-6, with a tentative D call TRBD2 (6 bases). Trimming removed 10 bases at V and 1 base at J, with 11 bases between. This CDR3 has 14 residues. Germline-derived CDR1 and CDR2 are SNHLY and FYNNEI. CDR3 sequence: CAIQRGSGANVLTF. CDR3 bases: TGTGCCATTCAACGGGGGTCTGGGGCCAACGTCCTGACTTTC.

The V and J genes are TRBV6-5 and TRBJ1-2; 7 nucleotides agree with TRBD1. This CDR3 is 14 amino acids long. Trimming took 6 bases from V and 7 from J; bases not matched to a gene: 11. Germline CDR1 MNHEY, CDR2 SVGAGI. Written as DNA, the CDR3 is TGTGCCAGCAGGACGGACAGGTTCAGGGGTGGCTACACCTTC. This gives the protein CASRTDRFRGGYTF.

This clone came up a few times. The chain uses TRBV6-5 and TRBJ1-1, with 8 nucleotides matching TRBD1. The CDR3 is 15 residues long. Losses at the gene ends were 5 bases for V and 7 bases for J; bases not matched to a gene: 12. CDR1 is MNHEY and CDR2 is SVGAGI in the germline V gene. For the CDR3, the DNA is TGTGCCAGCAGTACACAGGGGGTTGTGATGGATGAAGCTTTCTTT. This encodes CASSTQGVVMDEAFF.

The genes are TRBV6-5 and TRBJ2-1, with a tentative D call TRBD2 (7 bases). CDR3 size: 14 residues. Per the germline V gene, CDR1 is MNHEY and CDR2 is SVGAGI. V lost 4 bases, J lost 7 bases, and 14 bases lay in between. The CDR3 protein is CASSFRGAPNEQFF. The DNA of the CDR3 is TGTGCCAGCAGTTTTCGGGGGGCTCCTAATGAGCAGTTCTTC.